This T cell receptor beta chain derives from a study of blood T cell repertoires in COVID-19. Germline CDR1 reads SNHLY; CDR2 reads FYNNEI. This CDR3 region has 12 residues. Trimming took off 6 bases at V and 4 bases at J, with 9 bases between the two ends. The repertoire was sequenced with immunoSEQ multiplex PCR; TCRdb's copy has only in-frame clones and lacks some. The sample records roughly 43,000 clones, 90% being singletons. This clonotype originated in a man aged 50 to 60 with active COVID-19. The material sequenced was peripheral blood. The V call is TRBV2, the J call TRBJ1-1; D is uncertain. The CDR3 here is CASSMSGTEAFF. In DNA, the CDR3 is TGTGCCAGCAGCATGTCAGGCACTGAAGCTTTCTTT. Drawing the rest from reference TRBV2 and TRBJ1-1, the complete variable domain is EPEVTQTPSHQVTQMGQEVILRCVPISNHLYFYWYRQILGQKVEFLVSFYNNEISEKSEIFDDQFSVERPDGSNFTLKIRSTKLEDSAMYFCASSMSGTEAFFGQGTRLTVV.